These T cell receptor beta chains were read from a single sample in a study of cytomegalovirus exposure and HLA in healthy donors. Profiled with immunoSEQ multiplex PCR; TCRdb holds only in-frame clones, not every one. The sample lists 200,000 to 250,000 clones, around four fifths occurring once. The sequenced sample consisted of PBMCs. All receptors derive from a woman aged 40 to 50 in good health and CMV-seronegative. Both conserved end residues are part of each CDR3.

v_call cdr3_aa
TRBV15 CATSSRHQTEPRFTEAFF
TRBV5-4 CASSLHGQGNYGYTF
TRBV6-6 CASSFPTGGAGNEQFF
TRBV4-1 CASSPPDGGQYYGYTF
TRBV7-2 CASSALVGATNEKLFF
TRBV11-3 CASSLRTGLYEQYF
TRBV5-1 CASSWGHTQSGEQYF
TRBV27 CASSPLTGLYEQYF
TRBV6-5 CASSYLAGADGYTF
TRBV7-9 CASSLGSIPYEQYF
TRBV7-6 CASSLTGSNTQYF
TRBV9 CASSRGNPVNTEAFF
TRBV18 CASSPSPSGDTQYF